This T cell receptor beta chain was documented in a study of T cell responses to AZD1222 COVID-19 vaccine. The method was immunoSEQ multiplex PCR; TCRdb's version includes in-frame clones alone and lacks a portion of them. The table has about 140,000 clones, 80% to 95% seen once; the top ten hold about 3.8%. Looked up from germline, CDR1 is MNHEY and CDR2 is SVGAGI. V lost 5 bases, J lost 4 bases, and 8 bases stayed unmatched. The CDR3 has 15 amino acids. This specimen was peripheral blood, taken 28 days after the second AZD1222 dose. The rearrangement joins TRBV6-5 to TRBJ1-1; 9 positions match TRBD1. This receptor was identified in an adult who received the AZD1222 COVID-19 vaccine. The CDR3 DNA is TGTGCCAGCAGTCCGGACAGGGGTCTAGGCACTGAAGCTTTCTTT. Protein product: CASSPDRGLGTEAFF.